The T cell receptor beta chain described here comes from a study of T cell responses to AZD1222 COVID-19 vaccine. Some clones are missing from TCRdb's copy, which holds only in-frame ones; the method was immunoSEQ multiplex PCR. The sample yields 90,000 to 110,000 clones, around nine tenths seen once. For this clone: Its target is not known.

This CDR3 is built from 17 residues. V lost 3 bases to trimming and J lost 0 bases, with 17 bases between them. Germline V gene lookup returns CDR1 LGHDT and CDR2 YNNKEL (reference sequence). Points from the study as a whole: Only six people who got AZD1222 tested seropositive at baseline. Most donors were white British and more were female, and clonal diversity was possibly underestimated. Unmutated variant regions are reportedly the target of nearly half of TCRs that are spike-specific. Two doses of AZD1222 preceded a rise in Spike-specific TCR breadth and depth.

The rearrangement links TRBV3-1 (or the pseudogene TRBV3-2) to TRBJ1-1; no definite D call. Here the sequenced sample was peripheral blood, taken on day 0 of AZD1222 vaccination. This receptor was obtained from an adult in good health. The CDR3 DNA follows: TGTGCCAGCAGCCATCCGAAGATCAGAAATCTGAACACTGAAGCTTTCTTT. The encoded protein is CASSHPKIRNLNTEAFF.